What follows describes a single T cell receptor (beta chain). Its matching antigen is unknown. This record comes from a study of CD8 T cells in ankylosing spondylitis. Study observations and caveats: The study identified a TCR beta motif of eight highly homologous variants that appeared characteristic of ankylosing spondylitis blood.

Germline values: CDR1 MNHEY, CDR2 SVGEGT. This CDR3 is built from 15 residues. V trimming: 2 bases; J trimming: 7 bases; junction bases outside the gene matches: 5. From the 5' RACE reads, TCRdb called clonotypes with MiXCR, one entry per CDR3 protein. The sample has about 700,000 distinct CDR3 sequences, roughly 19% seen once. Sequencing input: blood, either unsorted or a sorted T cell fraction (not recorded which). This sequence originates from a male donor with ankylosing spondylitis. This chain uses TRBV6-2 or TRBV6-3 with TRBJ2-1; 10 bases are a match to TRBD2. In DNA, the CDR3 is TGTGCCAGCAGTTACAGGCTAGCGGGAGAGAATGAGCAGTTCTTC. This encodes CASSYRLAGENEQFF.